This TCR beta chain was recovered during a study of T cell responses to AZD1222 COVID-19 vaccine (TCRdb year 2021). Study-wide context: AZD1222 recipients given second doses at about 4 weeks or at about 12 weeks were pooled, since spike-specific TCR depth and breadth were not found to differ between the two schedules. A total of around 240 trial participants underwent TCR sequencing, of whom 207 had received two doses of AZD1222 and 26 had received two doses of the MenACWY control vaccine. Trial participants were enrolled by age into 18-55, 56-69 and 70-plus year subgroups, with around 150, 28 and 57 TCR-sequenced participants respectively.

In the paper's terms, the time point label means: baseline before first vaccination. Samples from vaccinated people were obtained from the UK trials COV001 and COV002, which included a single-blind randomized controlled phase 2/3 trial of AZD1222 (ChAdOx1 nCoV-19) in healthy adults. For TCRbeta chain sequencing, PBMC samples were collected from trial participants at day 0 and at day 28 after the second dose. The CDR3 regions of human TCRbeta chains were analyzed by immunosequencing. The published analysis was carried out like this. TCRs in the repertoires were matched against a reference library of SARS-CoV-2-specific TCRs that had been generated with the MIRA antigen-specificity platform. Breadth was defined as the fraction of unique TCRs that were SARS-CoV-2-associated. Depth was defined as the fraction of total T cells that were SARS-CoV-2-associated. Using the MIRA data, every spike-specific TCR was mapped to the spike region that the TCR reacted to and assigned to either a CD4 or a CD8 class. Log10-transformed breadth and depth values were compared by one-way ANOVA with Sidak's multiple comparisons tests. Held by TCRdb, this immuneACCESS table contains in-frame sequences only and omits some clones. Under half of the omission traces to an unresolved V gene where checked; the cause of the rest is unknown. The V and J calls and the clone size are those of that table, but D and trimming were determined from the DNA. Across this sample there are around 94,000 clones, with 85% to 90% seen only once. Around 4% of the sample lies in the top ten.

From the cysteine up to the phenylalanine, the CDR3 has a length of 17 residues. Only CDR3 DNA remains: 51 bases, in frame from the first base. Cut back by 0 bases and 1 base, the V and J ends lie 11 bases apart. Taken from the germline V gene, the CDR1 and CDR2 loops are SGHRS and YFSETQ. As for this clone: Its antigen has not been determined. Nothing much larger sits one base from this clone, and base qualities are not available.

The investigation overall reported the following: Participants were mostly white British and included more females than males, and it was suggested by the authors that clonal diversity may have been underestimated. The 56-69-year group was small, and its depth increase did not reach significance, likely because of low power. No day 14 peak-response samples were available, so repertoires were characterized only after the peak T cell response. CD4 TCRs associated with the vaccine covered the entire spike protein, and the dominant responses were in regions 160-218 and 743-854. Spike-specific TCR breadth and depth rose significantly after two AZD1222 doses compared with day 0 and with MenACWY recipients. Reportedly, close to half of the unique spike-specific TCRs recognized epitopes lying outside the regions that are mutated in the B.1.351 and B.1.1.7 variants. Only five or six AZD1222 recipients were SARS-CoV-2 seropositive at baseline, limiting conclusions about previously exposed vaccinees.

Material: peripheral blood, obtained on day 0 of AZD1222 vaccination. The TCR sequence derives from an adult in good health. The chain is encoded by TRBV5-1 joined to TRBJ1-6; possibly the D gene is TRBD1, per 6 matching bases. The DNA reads TGCGCCAGCAGCTTGGACAGGGCAAGTTCCTATAATTCACCCCTCCACTTT. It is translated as CASSLDRASSYNSPLHF.